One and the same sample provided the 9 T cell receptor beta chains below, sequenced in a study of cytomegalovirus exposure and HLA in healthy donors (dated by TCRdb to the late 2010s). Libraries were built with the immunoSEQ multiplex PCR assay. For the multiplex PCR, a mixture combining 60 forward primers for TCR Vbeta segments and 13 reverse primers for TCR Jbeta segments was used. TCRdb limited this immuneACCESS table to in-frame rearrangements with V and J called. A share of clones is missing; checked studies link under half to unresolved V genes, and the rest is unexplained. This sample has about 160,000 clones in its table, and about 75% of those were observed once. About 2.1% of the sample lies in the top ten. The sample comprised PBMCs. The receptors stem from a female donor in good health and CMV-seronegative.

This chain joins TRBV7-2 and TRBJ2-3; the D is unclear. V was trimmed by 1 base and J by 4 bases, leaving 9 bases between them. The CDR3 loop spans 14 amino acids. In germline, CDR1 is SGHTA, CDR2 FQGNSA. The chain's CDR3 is CASSLGPWSDTQYF. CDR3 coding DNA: TGTGCCAGCAGCTTAGGGCCGTGGTCAGATACGCAGTATTTT.

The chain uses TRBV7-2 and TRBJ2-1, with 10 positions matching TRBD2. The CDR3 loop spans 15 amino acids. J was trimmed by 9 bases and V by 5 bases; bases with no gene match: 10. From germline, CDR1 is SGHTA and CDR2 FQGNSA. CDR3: CASSPVSGGPSEQFF. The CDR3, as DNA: TGTGCCAGCAGCCCGGTTAGCGGGGGGCCAAGTGAGCAGTTCTTC.

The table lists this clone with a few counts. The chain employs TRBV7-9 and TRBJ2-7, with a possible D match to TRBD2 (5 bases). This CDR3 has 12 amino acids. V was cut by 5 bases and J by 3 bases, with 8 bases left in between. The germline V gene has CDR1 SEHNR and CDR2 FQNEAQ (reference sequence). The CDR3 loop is CASSAGVYEQYF. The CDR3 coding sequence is TGTGCCAGCAGCGCGGGTGTCTACGAGCAGTACTTC.

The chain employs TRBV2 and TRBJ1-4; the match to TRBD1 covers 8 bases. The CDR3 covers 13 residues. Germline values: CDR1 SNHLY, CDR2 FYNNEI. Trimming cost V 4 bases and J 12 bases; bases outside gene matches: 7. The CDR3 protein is CASSAGTGSELFF. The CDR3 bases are TGTGCCAGCAGTGCCGGGACAGGATCGGAACTGTTTTTT.

This CDR3 reads CASSVDNRGLVNEQFF. The DNA of the CDR3 is TGTGCCAGCAGCGTAGATAACAGGGGGCTCGTCAATGAGCAGTTCTTC. This sequence joins TRBV9 and TRBJ2-1, with TRBD1 matching 9 bases. The J segment lost 6 bases and the V segment lost 0 bases, leaving 7 bases of the junction unmatched. Germline V gives CDR1 SGDLS, CDR2 YYNGEE. CDR3 length equals 16 residues.

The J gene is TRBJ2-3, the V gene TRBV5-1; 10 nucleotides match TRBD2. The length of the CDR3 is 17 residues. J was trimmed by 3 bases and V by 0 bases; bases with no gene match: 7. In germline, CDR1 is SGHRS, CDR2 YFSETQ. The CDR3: CASSLVSGGAVTDTQYF. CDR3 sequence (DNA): TGCGCCAGCAGCTTGGTCAGCGGGGGGGCCGTAACAGATACGCAGTATTTT.

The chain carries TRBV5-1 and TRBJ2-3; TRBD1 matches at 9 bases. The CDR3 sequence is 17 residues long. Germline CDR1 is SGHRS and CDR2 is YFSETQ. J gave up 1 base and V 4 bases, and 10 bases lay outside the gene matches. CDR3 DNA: TGCGCCAGCAGCCCCGGGACAGGGTCATCGGGCACAGATACGCAGTATTTT. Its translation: CASSPGTGSSGTDTQYF. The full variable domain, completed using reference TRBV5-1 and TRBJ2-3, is KAGVTQTPRYLIKTRGQQVTLSCSPISGHRSVSWYQQTPGQGLQFLFEYFSETQRNKGNFPGRFSGRQFSNSRSEMNVSTLELGDSALYLCASSPGTGSSGTDTQYFGPGTRLTVL.

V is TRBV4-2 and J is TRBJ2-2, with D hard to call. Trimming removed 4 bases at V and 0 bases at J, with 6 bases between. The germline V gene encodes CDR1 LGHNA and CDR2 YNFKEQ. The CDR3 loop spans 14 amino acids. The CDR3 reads CASSPPANTGELFF. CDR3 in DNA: TGTGCCAGCAGCCCACCAGCGAACACCGGGGAGCTGTTTTTT.

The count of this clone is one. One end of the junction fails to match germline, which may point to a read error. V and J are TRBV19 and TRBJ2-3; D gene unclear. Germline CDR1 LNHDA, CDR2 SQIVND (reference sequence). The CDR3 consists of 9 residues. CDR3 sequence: CAIRRYAVF. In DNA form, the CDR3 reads TGTGCCATCAGAAGATACGCAGTATTT.